This TCR beta chain was identified in a study of blood T cell repertoires in COVID-19. On the study more broadly: Collection of acute and convalescent COVID-19 samples took place in the United States, Italy and Spain. From T cells, B-cell-depleted T cells, or PBMCs came the material, which was cDNA or gDNA.

Assay: immunoSEQ multiplex PCR; the TCRdb copy retains only in-frame clones and omits some. Here the sample spans roughly 200,000 clones, 88% being singletons. In germline, CDR1 is SNHLY, CDR2 FYNNEI. This CDR3 is built from 13 residues. V was shortened by 4 bases and J by 4 bases, with 10 bases between the two germline ends. The TCR comes from a woman in her twenties or thirties who had recovered from COVID-19. The chain links TRBV2 to TRBJ1-2; TRBD1 might be the D (5 bases). The sequenced material came from PBMCs or T cells enriched from blood (not recorded which). The CDR3 reads CASSAQGVYGYTF. The CDR3 DNA follows: TGTGCCAGCAGTGCTCAGGGCGTCTATGGCTACACCTTC.